This entry describes one T cell receptor (beta chain). Germline V gene lookup returns CDR1 MNHEY and CDR2 SMNVEV (reference sequence). V was trimmed by 8 bases and J by 4 bases, leaving 6 bases between them. The CDR3 loop spans 11 amino acids. This specimen comes from a study of T cell changes during pregnancy in multiple sclerosis. Profiled with immunoSEQ multiplex PCR; TCRdb holds only in-frame clones, not every one. The sample holds some 70,000 clones, 92% seen once. The input for sequencing was CD8+ T cells from peripheral blood mononuclear cells, taken in the third trimester of pregnancy. The chain employs TRBV27 and TRBJ2-1; the D is unclear. The receptor's source is a female donor in good health, enrolled as a control in a pregnancy study. CDR3 coding DNA: TGTGCCAGCCAGGATTACAATGAGCAGTTCTTC. Protein sequence: CASQDYNEQFF.